This entry features one TCR beta chain sequence. The junction departs from germline at one end; a sequencing error may be responsible. The germline V gene encodes CDR1 SGHTA and CDR2 FQGTGA. CDR3 length: 15 amino acids. The sample is drawn from a study of early T cells in non-severe SARS-CoV-2 infection. Study as a whole: The sequenced material was bulk RNA from unsorted whole blood, and its chains were unpaired.

Individual cDNA molecules received unique molecular identifiers. TCRdb passed the 5' RACE reads through MiXCR, listing each CDR3 protein once. The sample has about 52,000 distinct CDR3 sequences, around 7.5% seen once; the top ten hold approximately 9.8%. The TCR comes from an adult who was a healthcare worker with PCR-confirmed SARS-CoV-2 infection or an uninfected control (not recorded which). The V gene is TRBV7-3, the J gene TRBJ2-7; D perhaps matches TRBD2 (7 bases). Sequencing was done on a sample of whole blood. This CDR3 reads CASSLSGTQKGEQYF. The CDR3, as DNA: TGTGCCAGCAGTTTAAGCGGGACACAAAAAGGGGAGCAGTACTTC.